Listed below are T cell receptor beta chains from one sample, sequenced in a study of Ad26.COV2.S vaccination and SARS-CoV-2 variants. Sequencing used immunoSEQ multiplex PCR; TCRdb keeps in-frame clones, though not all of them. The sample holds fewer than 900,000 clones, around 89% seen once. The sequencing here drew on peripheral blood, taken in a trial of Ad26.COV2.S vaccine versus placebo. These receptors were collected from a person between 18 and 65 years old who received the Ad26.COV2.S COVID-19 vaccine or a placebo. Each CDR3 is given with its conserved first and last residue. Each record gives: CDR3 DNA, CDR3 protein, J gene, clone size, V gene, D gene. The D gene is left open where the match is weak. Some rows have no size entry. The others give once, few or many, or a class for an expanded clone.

TGTGCCAGCAGCGTAGGAGATGGGTTTTGGCAGGGGATGGAGACCCAGTACTTC,CASSVGDGFWQGMETQYF,TRBJ2-5,.,TRBV9,.
TGTGCCAGCAGCCCGACAGGGAGGGTCGGCTACACCTTC,CASSPTGRVGYTF,TRBJ1-2,.,TRBV2,TRBD1
TGTGCCATCAGTGAGTCGGGGACTAGCGGGGCCAATGAGCAGTTCTTC,CAISESGTSGANEQFF,TRBJ2-1,.,TRBV10-3,TRBD2
TGCACCAGCAGCCAATTGGGGGACTACGAGCAGTACTTC,CTSSQLGDYEQYF,TRBJ2-7,.,TRBV1,.
TGTGCCACCAGCAGAGAGAGAGCGGGAGGGCTTTCCTACGAGCAGTACTTC,CATSRERAGGLSYEQYF,TRBJ2-7,.,TRBV15,TRBD2
TGTGCCAGCAGTTCAGGGGGAGTGGAGCTGTTTTTT,CASSSGGVELFF,TRBJ2-2,few,TRBV27,TRBD1
TGTGCCACCGAGGACGGACTCTATGGCTACACCTTC,CATEDGLYGYTF,TRBJ1-2,.,TRBV10-3,.
TGTGCCACCAGAGCTGACACAGGGTTTGGCTACACCTTC,CATRADTGFGYTF,TRBJ1-2,.,TRBV15,.
TGCGCCAGCAGCCCCTTTGGGCCTGATCGGACGACCGATACGCAGTATTTT,CASSPFGPDRTTDTQYF,TRBJ2-3,.,TRBV5-1,.
TGTGCCTGGAGTGTACGGCAGCTGTCTTCACCTGAAGCTTTCTTT,CAWSVRQLSSPEAFF,TRBJ1-1,.,TRBV30,.
TGTGCCAGCAGCGGAGGGGATAGCAATCAGCCCCAGCATTTT,CASSGGDSNQPQHF,TRBJ1-5,.,TRBV9,.
TGTGCCAGCAGCAAAGCGCTGGGAAGGGTCTGGGACGAGCAGTACTTC,CASSKALGRVWDEQYF,TRBJ2-7,.,TRBV21-1,.
TGTGCAAGTCGCGACATTGGGGGGGAGCCCCAGCATTTT,CASRDIGGEPQHF,TRBJ1-5,.,TRBV12-2,.
TGTGCCAGCAGCCAAGACAGGCCCTTACTAGGGAATGAGCAGTTCTTC,CASSQDRPLLGNEQFF,TRBJ2-1,.,TRBV3-1/TRBV3-2,.
TGTGCCAGTGGATCGGGCGGTCGATCCTACAATGAGCAGTTCTTC,CASGSGGRSYNEQFF,TRBJ2-1,.,TRBV19,.
TGTGCCTGGAGTCTGGACGTCACAGATACGCAGTATTTT,CAWSLDVTDTQYF,TRBJ2-3,.,TRBV30,.
TGCGCCAGCAGCACGAGCCCCGGGAGACTCAACGAGCAGTACTTC,CASSTSPGRLNEQYF,TRBJ2-7,.,TRBV4-1,.
TGTGCCAGCAGTTATACTCCCGGGGGAGTGAATAATTCACCCCTCCACTTT,CASSYTPGGVNNSPLHF,TRBJ1-6,.,TRBV27,.
TGTGCCAGCAGCCCTGGTCCAGCGGGGGAGCAGTACTTC,CASSPGPAGEQYF,TRBJ2-7,.,TRBV3-1/TRBV3-2,TRBD2
TGTGCCAGCTCCGGGACTAGCGCTTACAATGAGCAGTTCTTC,CASSGTSAYNEQFF,TRBJ2-1,.,TRBV18,TRBD2
TGTGCCAGTAGGCTAGTGGATACGCAGTATTTT,CASRLVDTQYF,TRBJ2-3,.,TRBV19,.
TGCGCCAGCAGCTTTAGCGGGGCCTCCACAGATACGCAGTATTTT,CASSFSGASTDTQYF,TRBJ2-3,.,TRBV5-1,TRBD2
TGTGCCAGCAGTCGCACAGGGGGCTTAGACGAGCAGTACTTC,CASSRTGGLDEQYF,TRBJ2-7,.,TRBV6-2/TRBV6-3,TRBD1
TGTGCCCCAGCTCACGGCCCCCGGACAGGGGAAATAGGTAGCAATCAGCCCCAGCATTTT,CAPAHGPRTGEIGSNQPQHF,TRBJ1-5,.,TRBV18,TRBD1